This T cell receptor (beta chain) comes out of a study of memory CD4+ T cells and cytomegalovirus serostatus. The study's findings and limits: Of 150 to 200 reported CMV TCRbeta sequences, about 70 were found in memory CD4+ repertoires.

Germline CDR1 reads SGHRS; CDR2 reads YFSETQ. Trimming removed 4 bases from V and 2 bases from J, with 22 bases in between. CDR3 size: 17 residues. Single viable CD3+CD4+CD8-CD45RO+ cells were sorted as the memory CD4+ T cells. A note on this clone: Its target is not known.

In the original workflow: After removing out-of-frame reads, around 2,100,000 distinct TCRbeta sequences remained. Method: immunoSEQ multiplex PCR; TCRdb's copy keeps in-frame clones and lacks some. V, J and clone size are those of that table, while D and trimming were read from the DNA. The sample gives 50,000 to 70,000 clones, roughly 80% of which show up once; 0.82% is in the top ten. This receptor was identified in an adult in good health and CMV-seronegative. Material: memory CD4+ T cells from blood. The chain joins TRBV5-1 to TRBJ2-7; D may be TRBD1 (6 bases). CDR3 loop: CASSPTSGTTRTYEQYF. The CDR3 DNA reads as TGCGCCAGCAGCCCCACTTCCGGGACAACTAGGACCTACGAGCAGTACTTC. The complete variable domain, with remaining parts taken from reference TRBV5-1 and TRBJ2-7, reads KAGVTQTPRYLIKTRGQQVTLSCSPISGHRSVSWYQQTPGQGLQFLFEYFSETQRNKGNFPGRFSGRQFSNSRSEMNVSTLELGDSALYLCASSPTSGTTRTYEQYFGPGTRLTVT.